Here is one T cell receptor (beta chain) with its context. Produced via immunoSEQ multiplex PCR; TCRdb's table is partial and in-frame only. The sample has 100,000 to 150,000 clones, approximately 89% seen once; the top ten hold 8.5% to 10%. These data come from a study of control samples from healthy donors and cancer patients. There are 15 residues in the CDR3. CDR1 and CDR2 (germline): SGDLS, YYNGEE. Between the trimmed V and J ends, which lost 0 bases and 0 bases, there was a span of 10 bases. The receptor comes from a man between 18 and 35 years old in good health. The V call is TRBV9, the J call TRBJ2-7; D unclear. The sequencing sample was made of blood. The CDR3 spells CASSVGSAASYEQYF. The CDR3 DNA sequence: TGTGCCAGCAGCGTAGGATCCGCAGCCTCCTACGAGCAGTACTTC.